The 29 T cell receptor beta chains in this list originate from one sample, sequenced in a study of T-cell memory formation after mild COVID-19 (dated by TCRdb to the early 2020s). The library came from 5' RACE. TCRdb shows the sequencer as Illumina NovaSeq 6000. TCRdb applied fastp at Q25 and MiXCR to the public reads, then kept only in-frame beta chains. CDR3 protein sequences are deduplicated, and each keeps its most common genes and DNA. This sample holds about 400,000 distinct CDR3 sequences; about an eighth were observed only once. About 22% of the sample comes from the top ten. The sequenced sample was PBMCs or a T cell subset sorted from them (not recorded which). Receptor source: a man younger than 35 who had mild COVID-19 (a few samples of this study predate the infection). The sample titles of this study are shuffled in the database, so cell type and time point are left out; the donor was told from shared clones.

This sequence joins TRBV2 and TRBJ2-2; D may be TRBD2 (5 bases). Germline V gives CDR1 SNHLY, CDR2 FYNNEI. This CDR3 has 14 amino acids. Deletions cut 10 bases from V and 2 bases from J, with 14 bases between. The CDR3 loop is CATRGDFNTGELFF. The CDR3 DNA is TGTGCCACCCGGGGTGACTTCAACACCGGGGAGCTGTTTTTT.

This clonotype was seen more than once but under ten times. The V and J genes are TRBV19 and TRBJ2-3, with 10 bases identical to TRBD1. This CDR3 has 15 amino acids. The V gene end was trimmed by 10 bases and the J gene end by 7 bases; junction bases not matched to a gene: 14. Germline values: CDR1 LNHDA, CDR2 SQIVND (reference sequence). CDR3 sequence reads: CATSLGQGFIYTQYF. The CDR3 DNA follows: TGTGCCACCTCTCTGGGACAGGGGTTTATATATACGCAGTATTTT.

This clonotype came up a few times. The rearrangement joins TRBV11-2 to TRBJ2-7; D unresolved. Trimming stripped 6 bases from V and 3 bases from J, with 12 bases between. Germline loops: CDR1 SGHAT, CDR2 FQNNGV. The CDR3 extends over 13 amino acids. This CDR3 is CASSKGMFYEQYV. The DNA of the CDR3 is TGTGCCAGCAGTAAAGGGATGTTCTACGAGCAGTACGTC.

The CDR3 region is CAPCKLRHSPLHF. CDR3 nucleotides: TGTGCCCCTTGTAAACTTCGGCATTCACCCCTCCACTTT. This chain connects TRBV24-1 to TRBJ1-6; D gene unclear. The V and J ends lost 12 bases and 8 bases respectively, with 16 bases between them. This CDR3 is built from 13 residues. Germline lookup yields CDR1 KGHDR and CDR2 SFDVKD.

The J gene is TRBJ2-7, the V gene TRBV20-1, with D unclear. Germline V gives CDR1 DFQATT, CDR2 SNEGSKA (reference sequence). This CDR3 has 14 residues. The V end was cut by 2 bases, the J end by 3 bases, with 14 bases between. Written as DNA, the CDR3 is TGCAGTGCTAGACAAATCCAGGACGGCTACGAGCAGTACTTC. This gives the protein CSARQIQDGYEQYF.

The chain couples TRBV4-3 to TRBJ2-3; TRBD2 matches 7 bases. After removal of 1 base from V and 0 bases from J, the junction contained 7 bases not matched to a gene. The CDR3 has 17 residues. Per the germline V gene, CDR1 is LGHNA and CDR2 is YSLEER. CDR3 region: CASSQGVWGGSTDTQYF. In DNA, the CDR3 is TGCGCCAGCAGCCAAGGAGTATGGGGGGGTAGCACAGATACGCAGTATTTT.

The rearrangement links TRBV6-1 to TRBJ1-2; D is ambiguous. This CDR3 region has 12 residues. Trimming cost V 3 bases and J 6 bases, with 8 bases left between them. CDR1 and CDR2 (germline): MNHNS, SASEGT. In DNA form, the CDR3 reads TGTGCCAGCAGTGAGGTCTCGGATGGCTACACCTTC. This sequence encodes CASSEVSDGYTF.

Notes on this clonotype: Just one base apart from a much larger clone, this may be a read error. This chain links TRBV7-6 with TRBJ2-5; 10 bases align to TRBD1. The CDR3 totals 16 residues. Germline V gene data show CDR1 as SGHVS and CDR2 as FNYEAQ. In nucleotides, the CDR3 is TGTGCCATCAGCCTGGGGACGACAGGGGGCGGGAAGACCCAGTACTTC. Amino acids: CAISLGTTGGGKTQYF.

This clonotype was observed a single time. The chain couples TRBV4-1 to TRBJ2-2; D gene uncertain. The CDR3 runs 15 residues. The V gene lost 4 bases and the J gene lost 1 base, with 10 bases spanning the gap. Germline CDR1 MGHRA, CDR2 YSYEKL. CDR3 loop: CASSPRERNTGELFF. DNA for the CDR3: TGCGCCAGCAGCCCTCGAGAGCGGAACACCGGGGAGCTGTTTTTT.

This clonotype has more than one count but fewer than ten. The chain combines TRBV7-2 with TRBJ1-6; no clear D. The V gene lost 4 bases and the J gene lost 13 bases, with 11 bases spanning the gap. The CDR3 consists of 12 residues. Germline assignment: CDR1 SGHTA and CDR2 FQGNSA. The chain's CDR3 is CASSSRWSPLHF. In DNA form, the CDR3 reads TGTGCCAGCAGCTCCCGGTGGTCTCCCCTCCACTTT.

This rearrangement joins TRBV6-6 to TRBJ2-4, with D possibly TRBD2 on 6 matching bases. V lost 4 bases and J 1 base, leaving 17 bases between the germline ends. The germline CDR1 and CDR2 sequences are MNHNY and SVGAGI (reference sequence). This CDR3 has 17 amino acids. The CDR3 sequence is CASSSLTGDGAKNIQYF. The DNA of the CDR3 is TGTGCCAGCAGTTCGCTGACGGGGGACGGTGCCAAAAACATTCAGTACTTC.

In this sample, this clonotype turned up a few times. The chain is built from TRBV7-9 and TRBJ2-1; D gene ambiguous. V dropped 5 bases and J dropped 4 bases, with 18 bases sitting between them. CDR3 length equals 16 residues. Per germline, CDR1 SEHNR and CDR2 FQNEAQ (reference sequence). CDR3 nucleotide sequence: TGTGCCAGCAGCCCAACGGCGGCTCGTAGTTACAATGAGCAGTTCTTC. Translated, it gives CASSPTAARSYNEQFF. The full variable domain, completed using reference TRBV7-9 and TRBJ2-1, is DTGVSQNPRHKITKRGQNVTFRCDPISEHNRLYWYRQTLGQGPEFLTYFQNEAQLEKSRLLSDRFSAERPKGSFSTLEIQRTEQGDSAMYLCASSPTAARSYNEQFFGPGTRLTVL.

This chain uses TRBV19 with TRBJ2-2; D possibly corresponds to TRBD2 (7 bases). This CDR3 region has 16 residues. Germline assignment: CDR1 LNHDA and CDR2 SQIVND (reference sequence). The ends were cut back, 3 bases at V and 0 bases at J, with 11 bases in the middle. CDR3 loop: CASSIGGRANTGELFF. The CDR3 DNA follows: TGTGCCAGTAGTATCGGGGGGCGAGCGAACACCGGGGAGCTGTTTTTT.

At least ten counts were recorded for this clonotype. The chain employs TRBV4-1 and TRBJ2-3; 7 nucleotides agree with TRBD1. Germline lookup yields CDR1 MGHRA and CDR2 YSYEKL. V dropped 5 bases and J dropped 0; count of bases not matched to a gene: 2. The CDR3 sequence is 14 residues long. CDR3 in amino acids: CASSVTGSTDTQYF. CDR3 sequence (DNA): TGCGCCAGCAGCGTGACAGGGAGCACAGATACGCAGTATTTT.

This clonotype was counted only a few times. The CDR3 is CASSLEDLSKFF. CDR3 coding DNA: TGCGCCAGCAGCTTGGAGGACCTATCGAAGTTCTTC. This rearrangement joins TRBV5-1 to TRBJ2-1; D not resolved. Germline-derived CDR1 and CDR2 are SGHRS and YFSETQ. CDR3 length equals 12 residues. V gave up 0 bases and J gave up 14 bases, with 12 bases separating them.

This clonotype was recorded a few times. The chain couples TRBV20-1 to TRBJ2-7; weak D call: TRBD1 (5 bases). The CDR3 has 15 amino acids. In germline, CDR1 is DFQATT, CDR2 SNEGSKA (reference sequence). V was clipped by 3 bases and J by 7 bases, with 22 bases between them. The CDR3 reads CSASWVGRQTGEQYF. The CDR3 DNA is TGCAGTGCTAGTTGGGTAGGCAGACAGACTGGAGAGCAGTACTTC.

This clonotype appeared a few times. The V and J genes are TRBV10-1 and TRBJ2-1; 9 bases are shared with TRBD1. The CDR3 loop spans 14 amino acids. Germline loops: CDR1 WNHNN, CDR2 SYGVQD (reference sequence). The ends lost 3 bases at V and 9 bases at J; junction bases unmatched: 6. Here the CDR3 reads CASSEGDRVSEQFF. The CDR3 coding sequence is TGCGCCAGCAGTGAAGGGGACAGGGTTAGTGAGCAGTTCTTC.

The V call is TRBV6-2 or TRBV6-3, the J call TRBJ2-5; D remains unclear. Germline CDR1 reads MNHEY; CDR2 reads SVGEGT. V was pared by 2 bases and J by 2 bases, with 6 bases between. The CDR3 is made up of 13 amino acids. In DNA, the CDR3 is TGTGCCAGCAGTTACCACCGACAAGAGACCCAGTACTTC. Protein: CASSYHRQETQYF.

This clonotype was counted ten times or more. The V and J genes are TRBV12-3 or TRBV12-4 and TRBJ1-5; 8 bases fit TRBD1. This CDR3 has 15 amino acids. The trim removed 5 bases at V and 7 bases at J, leaving 10 bases unmatched. The CDR3 spells CASSGDRGWGQPQHF. CDR3 nucleotides: TGTGCCAGCAGTGGAGACAGGGGATGGGGCCAGCCCCAGCATTTT.

This clonotype was picked up a small number of times. The chain carries TRBV20-1 and TRBJ1-1, with a weak D call TRBD1 (5 bases). Per germline, CDR1 DFQATT and CDR2 SNEGSKA (reference sequence). This CDR3 is 11 amino acids long. The germline V and J ends were trimmed by 6 bases and 4 bases, with 9 bases remaining between them. The CDR3 spells CSARGVTEAFF. In nucleotides, the CDR3 is TGCAGTGCGCGAGGGGTCACTGAAGCTTTCTTT.

This clonotype has just a few counts. The chain is built from TRBV11-2 and TRBJ2-7; D not certain. The V gene lost 5 bases and the J gene lost 5 bases, with 16 bases spanning the gap. The CDR3 totals 14 residues. CDR1 SGHAT and CDR2 FQNNGV come from the germline V gene. For the CDR3, the DNA is TGTGCCAGCAGCCGCACGAGTGTCGATAACGAGCAGTACTTC. Amino acids: CASSRTSVDNEQYF. The entire variable domain, with the rest obtained from reference TRBV11-2 and TRBJ2-7, is as follows: EAGVAQSPRYKIIEKRQSVAFWCNPISGHATLYWYQQILGQGPKLLIQFQNNGVVDDSQLPKDRFSAERLKGVDSTLKIQPAKLEDSAVYLCASSRTSVDNEQYFGPGTRLTVT.

This clonotype was detected a few times. This sequence joins TRBV5-1 and TRBJ2-7, with D unresolved. Deletions cut 0 bases from V and 6 bases from J, with 13 bases between. This CDR3 has 14 residues. Per the germline V gene, CDR1 is SGHRS and CDR2 is YFSETQ. CDR3 region: CASSLGGPWPEQYF. The CDR3 DNA reads as TGCGCCAGCAGCTTGGGAGGCCCCTGGCCCGAGCAGTACTTC.

The rearrangement links TRBV9 to TRBJ1-1; D might be TRBD1 (5 bases). V was clipped by 2 bases and J by 4 bases, with 12 bases between them. CDR1 SGDLS and CDR2 YYNGEE come from the germline V gene. The CDR3 is made up of 14 amino acids. For the CDR3, the DNA is TGTGCCAGCAGCGTGGAGTCAGGGTTCACTGAAGCTTTCTTT. This gives the protein CASSVESGFTEAFF. Supplemented by reference TRBV9 and TRBJ1-1, the full variable domain reads DSGVTQTPKHLITATGQRVTLRCSPRSGDLSVYWYQQSLDQGLQFLIQYYNGEERAKGNILERFSAQQFPDLHSELNLSSLELGDSALYFCASSVESGFTEAFFGQGTRLTVV.

Only a few counts were recorded for this clonotype. This chain links TRBV4-1 with TRBJ2-2, with 7 bases fitting TRBD2. Germline V gene data show CDR1 as MGHRA and CDR2 as YSYEKL. V was pared by 10 bases and J by 9 bases, with 14 bases of the junction left unmatched. The CDR3 spans 14 residues. As DNA, the CDR3 is TGCGCCACTAGTCTTACAAGCGGGGACCGGGAGCTGTTTTTT. It specifies CATSLTSGDRELFF.

This clonotype occurred a few times. The rearrangement joins TRBV6-1 to TRBJ1-2; 9 nucleotides match TRBD1. This CDR3 comprises 12 residues. V was clipped by 7 bases and J by 6 bases; unmatched bases: 3. Germline CDR1 and CDR2: MNHNS and SASEGT. CDR3 coding DNA: TGTGCCAGCAATACAGGGGGCCATGGCTACACCTTC. This codes for CASNTGGHGYTF.

V and J are TRBV2 and TRBJ2-1, with D possibly TRBD2 on 5 matching bases. V was pared by 8 bases and J by 9 bases, with 11 bases between. The CDR3 length is 11 residues. Germline CDR1 is SNHLY and CDR2 is FYNNEI. The CDR3 spells CASRVRGEQFF. The CDR3 nucleotides are TGTGCCAGCCGGGTCCGGGGTGAGCAGTTCTTC.

The V gene is TRBV3-1, the J gene TRBJ1-2; TRBD1 matches 7 bases. J was trimmed by 8 bases and V by 1 base; bases with no gene match: 10. The germline CDR1 and CDR2 sequences are LGHDT and YNNKEL (reference sequence). There are 15 residues in the CDR3. The CDR3 bases are TGTGCCAGCAGCCAAGCCCCGGGAGGGGGCGGAGGCTACACCTTC. Protein sequence: CASSQAPGGGGGYTF.

This chain connects TRBV29-1 to TRBJ1-1; TRBD1 is a possible D gene (5 bases). Germline assignment: CDR1 SQVTM and CDR2 ANQGSEA. CDR3 length equals 13 residues. V was clipped by 7 bases and J by 2 bases, with 14 bases between them. The CDR3 reads CSAEGRANTEAFF. The DNA for the CDR3 is TGCAGCGCTGAGGGGAGGGCTAACACTGAAGCTTTCTTT.

This chain's CDR3 is CASSSSQPQHF. DNA for the CDR3: TGTGCCAGCAGTTCGTCTCAGCCCCAGCATTTT. The genes are TRBV12-3 or TRBV12-4 and TRBJ1-5, with D uncertain. The CDR3 runs 11 residues. Trimming stripped 4 bases from V and 6 bases from J, with 4 bases between.